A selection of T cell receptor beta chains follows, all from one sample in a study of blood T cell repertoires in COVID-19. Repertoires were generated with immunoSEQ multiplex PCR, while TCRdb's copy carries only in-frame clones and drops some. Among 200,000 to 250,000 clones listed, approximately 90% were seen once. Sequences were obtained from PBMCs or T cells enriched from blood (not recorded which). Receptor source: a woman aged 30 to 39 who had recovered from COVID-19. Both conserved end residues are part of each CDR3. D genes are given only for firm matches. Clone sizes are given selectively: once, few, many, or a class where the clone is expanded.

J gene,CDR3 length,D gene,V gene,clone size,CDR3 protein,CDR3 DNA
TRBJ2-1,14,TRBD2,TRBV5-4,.,CASSSAGTSSEQFF,TGTGCCAGCAGCTCGGCAGGGACTAGTAGTGAGCAGTTCTTC
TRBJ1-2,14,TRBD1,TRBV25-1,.,CASRVTGQGQGYTF,TGTGCCAGCAGGGTTACAGGACAGGGACAGGGCTACACCTTC
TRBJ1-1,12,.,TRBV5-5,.,CASLLTGTEAFF,TGTGCCAGCTTGCTGACAGGCACTGAAGCTTTCTTT
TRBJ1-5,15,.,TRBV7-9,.,CASSSGTYTNQPQHF,TGTGCCAGCAGCTCCGGGACATATACCAATCAGCCCCAGCATTTT
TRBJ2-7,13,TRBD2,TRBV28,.,CASIKSGEGEQYF,TGTGCCAGCATTAAAAGTGGGGAGGGCGAGCAGTACTTC
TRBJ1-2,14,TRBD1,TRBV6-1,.,CASSEGTGRAGYTF,TGTGCCAGCAGTGAAGGGACAGGTCGGGCCGGCTACACCTTC
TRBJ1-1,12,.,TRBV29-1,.,CSGIWGVTEAFF,TGCAGCGGGATATGGGGGGTCACTGAAGCTTTCTTT
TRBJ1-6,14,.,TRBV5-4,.,CASSLEGYNSPLHF,TGTGCCAGCAGCTTGGAGGGGTATAATTCACCCCTCCACTTT
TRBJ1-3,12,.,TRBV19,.,CASRFVGNTIYF,TGTGCCAGTAGGTTCGTCGGAAACACCATATATTTT
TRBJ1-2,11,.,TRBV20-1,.,CSPRREDGYTF,TGCAGTCCTCGCAGGGAAGATGGCTACACCTTC
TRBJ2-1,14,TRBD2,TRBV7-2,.,CASSSQRGGNEQFF,TGTGCCAGCAGCTCCCAGCGGGGGGGTAATGAGCAGTTCTTC
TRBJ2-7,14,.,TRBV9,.,CASSAGPRDYEQYF,TGTGCCAGCAGCGCGGGCCCGCGGGACTACGAGCAGTACTTC
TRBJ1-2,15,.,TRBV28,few,CASSLGGTANYGYTF,TGTGCCAGCAGTTTAGGGGGGACCGCTAACTATGGCTACACCTTC
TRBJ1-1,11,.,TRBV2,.,CASKGGVEAFF,TGTGCCAGCAAAGGGGGGGTTGAAGCTTTCTTT
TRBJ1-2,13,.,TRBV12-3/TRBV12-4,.,CASSLDSSYGYTF,TGTGCCAGCAGCCTCGACAGCAGCTATGGCTACACCTTC
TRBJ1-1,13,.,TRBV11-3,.,CASSLELRTEAFF,TGTGCCAGCAGCTTAGAACTGCGCACTGAAGCTTTCTTT
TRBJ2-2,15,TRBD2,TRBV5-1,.,CASSPTSGVNGELFF,TGCGCCAGCAGCCCGACTAGCGGGGTGAACGGGGAGCTGTTTTTT
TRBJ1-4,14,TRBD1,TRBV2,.,CASRQGSTNEKLFF,TGTGCCAGTCGACAGGGATCAACTAATGAAAAACTGTTTTTT
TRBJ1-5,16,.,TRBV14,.,CASSQGGRNGGQPQHF,TGTGCCAGCAGCCAAGGGGGACGGAACGGAGGGCAGCCCCAGCATTTT
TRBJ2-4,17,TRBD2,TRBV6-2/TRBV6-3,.,CASSYFGTSGGGNIQYF,TGTGCCAGCAGTTACTTCGGGACTAGCGGGGGCGGAAACATTCAGTACTTC
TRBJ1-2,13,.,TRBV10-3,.,CAISDDGLYGYTF,TGTGCCATCAGTGATGATGGGCTCTATGGCTACACCTTC
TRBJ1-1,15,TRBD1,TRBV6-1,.,CASSELPGGNTEAFF,TGTGCCAGCAGTGAATTGCCAGGGGGGAACACTGAAGCTTTCTTT
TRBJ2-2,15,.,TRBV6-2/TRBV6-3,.,CASSYHRTIPGELFF,TGTGCCAGCAGTTACCATCGGACAATTCCCGGGGAGCTGTTTTTT
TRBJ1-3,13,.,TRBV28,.,CASSLQGRNTIYF,TGTGCCAGCAGTTTACAGGGGAGAAACACCATATATTTT
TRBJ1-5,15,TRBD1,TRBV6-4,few,CASSQRGGQDQPQHF,TGTGCCAGCAGCCAACGAGGGGGCCAGGATCAGCCCCAGCATTTT
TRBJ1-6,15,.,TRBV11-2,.,CASSLRGSYNSPLHF,TGTGCCAGCAGCTTAAGGGGTTCCTATAATTCACCCCTCCACTTT
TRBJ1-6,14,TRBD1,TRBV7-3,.,CASSLNRGNSPLHF,TGTGCCAGCAGCTTAAACAGGGGGAATTCACCCCTCCACTTT
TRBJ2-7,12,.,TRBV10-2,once,CASSVFGYEQYF,TGCGCCAGCAGCGTGTTCGGCTACGAGCAGTACTTC
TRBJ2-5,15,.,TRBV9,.,CASSYGQLEQETQYF,TGTGCCAGCAGCTATGGACAGCTCGAACAAGAGACCCAGTACTTC
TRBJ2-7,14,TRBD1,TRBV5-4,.,CASSPTGQGYEQYF,TGTGCCAGCAGCCCGACCGGACAGGGCTACGAGCAGTACTTC
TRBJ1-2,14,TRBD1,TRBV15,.,CATSRASSGTGITF,TGTGCCACCAGCAGAGCGTCCTCCGGGACAGGGATCACCTTC
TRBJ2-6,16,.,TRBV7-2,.,CASSLASVSGANVLTF,TGTGCCAGCAGCTTAGCTTCAGTCTCTGGGGCCAACGTCCTGACTTTC